These T cell receptor beta chains were read from a single sample in a study of blood T cell repertoires in COVID-19. The method was immunoSEQ multiplex PCR; TCRdb's version includes in-frame clones alone and lacks a portion of them. The sample carries about 290,000 clones, about nine tenths recorded once. The sequenced sample was PBMCs or T cells enriched from blood (not recorded which). These receptors all come from a middle-aged woman who had recovered from COVID-19. The CDR3 runs from the conserved cysteine through the conserved F or W. Each record gives: J gene, V gene, clone size, D gene, CDR3 protein, CDR3 DNA. A D gene is named only where the DNA matches it firmly. The listing skips clone size in some rows; elsewhere it reads once, few, many or a size class.

TRBJ2-1 | TRBV2 | - | - | CASTPQLYSHNEQFF | TGTGCCAGCACCCCTCAACTATATAGCCACAATGAGCAGTTCTTC
TRBJ1-5 | TRBV4-2 | once | - | CASSQDLTGGNQPQHF | TGTGCCAGCAGCCAAGATCTAACAGGAGGCAATCAGCCCCAGCATTTT
TRBJ1-4 | TRBV5-1 | - | TRBD1 | CASSLTGANEKLFF | TGCGCCAGCAGCTTGACAGGGGCTAATGAAAAACTGTTTTTT
TRBJ2-7 | TRBV12-5 | - | TRBD2 | CASGLGGGLPSEQYF | TGTGCTAGTGGTTTGGGTGGGGGACTACCCTCCGAGCAGTACTTC
TRBJ1-2 | TRBV18 | - | - | CASSPYGRQNGYTF | TGTGCCAGCTCACCATACGGCAGGCAGAATGGCTACACCTTC
TRBJ2-4 | TRBV19 | - | TRBD1 | CASSMGQGANIQYF | TGTGCCAGTAGTATGGGACAGGGGGCGAACATTCAGTACTTC
TRBJ1-5 | TRBV18 | - | TRBD1 | CASSASTGVDQPQHF | TGTGCCAGCTCAGCGTCTACAGGGGTTGATCAGCCCCAGCATTTT
TRBJ2-5 | TRBV4-3 | - | TRBD1 | CASSQGDRDVETQYF | TGCGCCAGCAGCCAAGGGGACAGGGATGTGGAGACCCAGTACTTC
TRBJ1-6 | TRBV5-1 | - | - | CASSSGQPNNSPLHF | TGCGCCAGCAGCTCAGGACAGCCTAATAATTCACCCCTCCACTTT
TRBJ1-2 | TRBV5-1 | - | - | CASSPAPGTEPVGYGYTF | TGCGCCAGCAGCCCAGCCCCCGGGACTGAACCGGTGGGCTATGGCTACACCTTC
TRBJ2-5 | TRBV9 | once | - | CASSPGGKQETQYF | TGTGCCAGCAGCCCTGGCGGGAAACAAGAGACCCAGTACTTC
TRBJ2-2 | TRBV19 | - | - | CASSIRKLGTGENTGELFF | TGTGCCAGTAGTATTCGGAAACTTGGGACGGGGGAGAACACCGGGGAGCTGTTTTTT
TRBJ2-6 | TRBV12-5 | once | - | CASGLGNRGANVLTF | TGTGCTAGTGGTTTGGGGAACAGAGGGGCCAACGTCCTGACTTTC
TRBJ1-1 | TRBV5-1 | - | - | CASSLGQGKNTEAFF | TGCGCCAGCAGCTTGGGGCAGGGGAAGAACACTGAAGCTTTCTTT
TRBJ1-2 | TRBV2 | - | TRBD1 | CASSDTGGNGYTF | TGTGCCAGCAGTGATACAGGGGGCAATGGCTACACCTTC
TRBJ1-5 | TRBV7-8 | - | - | CASSLEEGMGQPQHF | TGTGCCAGCAGCTTAGAGGAGGGGATGGGGCAGCCCCAGCATTTT
TRBJ2-7 | TRBV7-2 | - | TRBD2 | CASSPPGLAGPAEQYF | TGTGCCAGCAGCCCACCGGGACTAGCGGGACCCGCCGAGCAGTACTTC
TRBJ1-3 | TRBV11-2 | - | - | CASSRGGGNSGNTIYF | TGTGCCAGCAGCAGGGGTGGGGGGAACTCTGGAAACACCATATATTTT
TRBJ1-4 | TRBV27 | - | - | CASSLSGAANEKLFF | TGTGCCAGCAGTTTATCAGGGGCAGCTAATGAAAAACTGTTTTTT
TRBJ1-5 | TRBV5-1 | - | - | CASSLDRGNQPQHF | TGCGCCAGCAGCTTGGACAGGGGCAATCAGCCCCAGCATTTT
TRBJ2-1 | TRBV27 | - | - | CASKRAQLAYEQFF | TGTGCCAGCAAGCGAGCGCAACTAGCCTATGAGCAGTTCTTC
TRBJ1-2 | TRBV2 | - | - | CASKVEILNYGYTF | TGTGCCAGCAAAGTGGAGATCCTTAACTATGGCTACACCTTC